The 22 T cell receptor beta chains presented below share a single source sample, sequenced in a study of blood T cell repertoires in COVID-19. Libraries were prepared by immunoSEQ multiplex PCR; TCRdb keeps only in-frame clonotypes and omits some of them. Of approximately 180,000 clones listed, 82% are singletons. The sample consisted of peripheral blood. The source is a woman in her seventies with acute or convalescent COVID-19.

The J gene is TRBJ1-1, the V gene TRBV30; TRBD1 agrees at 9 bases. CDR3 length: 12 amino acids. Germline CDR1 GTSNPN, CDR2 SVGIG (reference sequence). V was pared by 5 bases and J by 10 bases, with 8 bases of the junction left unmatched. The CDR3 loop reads CAWLRTGASAFF. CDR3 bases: TGTGCCTGGCTTCGGACAGGGGCCTCAGCTTTCTTT.

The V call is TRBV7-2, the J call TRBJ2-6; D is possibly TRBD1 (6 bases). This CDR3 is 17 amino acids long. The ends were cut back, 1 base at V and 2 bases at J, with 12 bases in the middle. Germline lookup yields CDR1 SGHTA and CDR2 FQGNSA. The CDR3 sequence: CASSLDRVGAGANVLTF. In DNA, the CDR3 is TGTGCCAGCAGCTTAGACAGGGTGGGAGCTGGGGCCAACGTCCTGACTTTC. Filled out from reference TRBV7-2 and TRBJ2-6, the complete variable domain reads GAGVSQSPSNKVTEKGKDVELRCDPISGHTALYWYRQSLGQGLEFLIYFQGNSAPDKSGLPSDRFSAERTGGSVSTLTIQRTQQEDSAVYLCASSLDRVGAGANVLTFGAGSRLTVL.

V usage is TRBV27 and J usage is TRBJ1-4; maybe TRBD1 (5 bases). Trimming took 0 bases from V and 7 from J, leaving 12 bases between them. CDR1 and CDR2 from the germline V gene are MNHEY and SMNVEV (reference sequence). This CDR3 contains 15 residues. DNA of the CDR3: TGTGCCAGCAGTTTATCGGGGGGGATCGGTGAAAAACTGTTTTTT. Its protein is CASSLSGGIGEKLFF.

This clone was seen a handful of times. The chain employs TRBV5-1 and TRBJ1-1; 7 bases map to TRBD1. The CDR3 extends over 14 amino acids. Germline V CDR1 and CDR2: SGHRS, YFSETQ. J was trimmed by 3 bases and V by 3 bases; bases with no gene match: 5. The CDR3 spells CASSSIGQDTEAFF. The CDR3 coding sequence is TGCGCCAGCAGCTCTATCGGACAGGACACTGAAGCTTTCTTT.

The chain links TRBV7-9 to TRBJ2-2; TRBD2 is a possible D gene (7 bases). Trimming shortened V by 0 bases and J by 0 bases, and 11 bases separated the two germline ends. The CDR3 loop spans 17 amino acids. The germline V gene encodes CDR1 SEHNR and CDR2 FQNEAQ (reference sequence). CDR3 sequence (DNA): TGTGCCAGCAGCTTAGCGGGGGGGCTCCCGAACACCGGGGAGCTGTTTTTT. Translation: CASSLAGGLPNTGELFF.

Written as DNA, the CDR3 is TGCGCCAGCAGTAACGGTAACACTGAAGCTTTCTTT. Its protein is CASSNGNTEAFF. The chain is built from TRBV5-1 and TRBJ1-1, with D unclear. The length of the CDR3 is 12 residues. Germline V gives CDR1 SGHRS, CDR2 YFSETQ. V lost 5 bases and J lost 2, with 7 bases in between.

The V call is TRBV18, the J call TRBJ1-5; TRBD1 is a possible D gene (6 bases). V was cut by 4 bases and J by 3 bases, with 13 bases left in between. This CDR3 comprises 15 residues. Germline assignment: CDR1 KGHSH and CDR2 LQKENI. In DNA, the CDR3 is TGTGCCAGCTCACTAGAGGGGGTTTTCAATCAGCCCCAGCATTTT. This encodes CASSLEGVFNQPQHF. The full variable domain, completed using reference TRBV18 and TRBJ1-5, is NAGVMQNPRHLVRRRGQEARLRCSPMKGHSHVYWYRQLPEEGLKFMVYLQKENIIDESGMPKERFSAEFPKEGPSILRIQQVVRGDSAAYFCASSLEGVFNQPQHFGDGTRLSIL.

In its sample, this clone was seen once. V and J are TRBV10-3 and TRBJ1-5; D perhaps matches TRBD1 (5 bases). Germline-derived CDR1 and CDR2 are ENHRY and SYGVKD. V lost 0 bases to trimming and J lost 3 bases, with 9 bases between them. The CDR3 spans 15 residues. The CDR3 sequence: CAISESRADNQPQHF. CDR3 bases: TGTGCCATCAGTGAGTCCAGGGCCGACAATCAGCCCCAGCATTTT.

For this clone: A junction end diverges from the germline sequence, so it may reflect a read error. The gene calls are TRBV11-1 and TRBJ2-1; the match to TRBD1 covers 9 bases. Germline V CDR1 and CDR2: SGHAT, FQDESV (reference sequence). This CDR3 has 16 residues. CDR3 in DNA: TGTGCCAGCACCTTAGGTGGACAGGGGACCGGAGGTCGGCAGTTCTTC. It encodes CASTLGGQGTGGRQFF.

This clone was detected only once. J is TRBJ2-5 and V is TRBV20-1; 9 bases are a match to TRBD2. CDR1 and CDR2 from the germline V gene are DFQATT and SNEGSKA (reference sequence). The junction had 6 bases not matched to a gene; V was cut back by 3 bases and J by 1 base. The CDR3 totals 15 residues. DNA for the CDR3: TGCAGTGCTAGTGGCCTAGCGGGGACCCAAGAGACCCAGTACTTC. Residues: CSASGLAGTQETQYF.

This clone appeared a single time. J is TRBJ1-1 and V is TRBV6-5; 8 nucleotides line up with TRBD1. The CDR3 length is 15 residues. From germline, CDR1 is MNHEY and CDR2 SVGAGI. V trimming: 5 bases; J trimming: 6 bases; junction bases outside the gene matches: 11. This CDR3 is CASSRGRQGTSEAFF. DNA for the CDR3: TGTGCCAGCAGTAGAGGAAGACAGGGGACCTCTGAAGCTTTCTTT.

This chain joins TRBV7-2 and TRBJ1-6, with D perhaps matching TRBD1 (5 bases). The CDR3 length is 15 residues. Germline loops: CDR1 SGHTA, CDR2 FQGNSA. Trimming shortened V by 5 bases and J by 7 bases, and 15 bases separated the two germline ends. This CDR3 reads CASSRDRAQNSPLHF. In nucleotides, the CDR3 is TGTGCCAGCAGCCGCGACAGAGCCCAAAATTCACCCCTCCACTTT.

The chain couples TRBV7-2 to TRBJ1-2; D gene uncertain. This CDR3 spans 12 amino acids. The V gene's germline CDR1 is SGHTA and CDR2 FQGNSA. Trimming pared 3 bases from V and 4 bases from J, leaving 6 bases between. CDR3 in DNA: TGTGCCAGCAGCTTCGGGAGCTATGGCTACACCTTC. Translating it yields CASSFGSYGYTF.

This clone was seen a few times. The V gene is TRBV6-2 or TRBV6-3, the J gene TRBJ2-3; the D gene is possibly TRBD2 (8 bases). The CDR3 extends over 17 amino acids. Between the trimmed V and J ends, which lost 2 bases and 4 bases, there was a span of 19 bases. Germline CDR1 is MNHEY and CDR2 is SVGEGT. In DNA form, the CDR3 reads TGTGCCAGCAGTTACAGATTCCGGGAGGGGGCGTCAGATACGCAGTATTTT. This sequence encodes CASSYRFREGASDTQYF.

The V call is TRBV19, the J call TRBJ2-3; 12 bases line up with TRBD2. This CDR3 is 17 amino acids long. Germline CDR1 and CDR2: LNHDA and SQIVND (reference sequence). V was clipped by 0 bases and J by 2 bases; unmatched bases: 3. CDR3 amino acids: CASSIDRTSGITDTQYF. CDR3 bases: TGTGCCAGTAGTATAGATCGGACTAGCGGGATCACAGATACGCAGTATTTT.

The CDR3: CASSSIPGREGTQYF. CDR3 nucleotides: TGTGCCAGCTCATCGATACCAGGGCGGGAAGGTACGCAGTATTTT. This chain connects TRBV18 to TRBJ2-3; TRBD2 might be the D (6 bases). Germline values: CDR1 KGHSH, CDR2 LQKENI. CDR3 length: 15 residues. V gave up 5 bases and J gave up 8 bases, with 20 bases separating them.

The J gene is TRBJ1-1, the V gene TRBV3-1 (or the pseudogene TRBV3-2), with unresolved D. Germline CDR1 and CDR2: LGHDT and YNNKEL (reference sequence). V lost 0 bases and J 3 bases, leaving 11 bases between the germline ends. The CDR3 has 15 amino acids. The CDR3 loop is CASSQEPGTDTEAFF. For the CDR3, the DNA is TGTGCCAGCAGCCAAGAGCCGGGAACGGACACTGAAGCTTTCTTT.

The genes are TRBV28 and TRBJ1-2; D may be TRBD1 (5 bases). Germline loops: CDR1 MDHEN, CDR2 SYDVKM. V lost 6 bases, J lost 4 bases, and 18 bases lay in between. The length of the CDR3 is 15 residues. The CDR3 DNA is TGTGCCAGCAGCTTGCCGGACACCAACCCCTATGGCTACACCTTC. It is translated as CASSLPDTNPYGYTF.

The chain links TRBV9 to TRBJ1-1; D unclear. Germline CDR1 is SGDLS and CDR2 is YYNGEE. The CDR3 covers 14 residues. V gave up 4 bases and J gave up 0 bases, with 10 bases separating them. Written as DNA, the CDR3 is TGTGCCAGCAGCCCGAGGGCCCTGAACACTGAAGCTTTCTTT. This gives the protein CASSPRALNTEAFF.

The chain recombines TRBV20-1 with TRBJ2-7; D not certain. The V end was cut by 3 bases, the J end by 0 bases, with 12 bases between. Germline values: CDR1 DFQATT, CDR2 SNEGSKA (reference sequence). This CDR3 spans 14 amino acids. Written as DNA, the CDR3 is TGCAGTGCTAGTCCCGGCGGCCACTCCTACGAGCAGTACTTC. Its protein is CSASPGGHSYEQYF.

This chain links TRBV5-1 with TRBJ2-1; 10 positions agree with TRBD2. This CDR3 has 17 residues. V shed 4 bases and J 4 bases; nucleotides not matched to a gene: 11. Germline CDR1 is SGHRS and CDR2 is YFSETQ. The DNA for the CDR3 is TGCGCCAGCAGCACCAGGACTAGCGGAGGAGGGTACAATGAGCAGTTCTTC. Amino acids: CASSTRTSGGGYNEQFF.

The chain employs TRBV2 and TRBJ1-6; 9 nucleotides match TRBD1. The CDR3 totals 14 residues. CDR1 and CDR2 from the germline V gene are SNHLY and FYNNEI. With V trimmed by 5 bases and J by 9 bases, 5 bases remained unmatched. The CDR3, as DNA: TGTGCCAGCAGTCCCCGGACAGGGGCTTCACCCCTCCACTTT. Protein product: CASSPRTGASPLHF.